Presented here are 2 T cell receptor beta chains from one specimen sequenced in a study of blood T cells in healthy people across ages. PCR was performed a second time for roughly 7 to 11 cycles using a sample-barcoded 5' primer and a J-beta primer mix. Via MiXCR, TCRdb re-called the 5' RACE reads, giving one row per CDR3 protein. The repertoire holds around 400,000 distinct CDR3 sequences, with 45% to 60% as singletons. Input material: blood. These receptors were taken from a man between 60 and 70 years old in good health.

V usage is TRBV6-2 or TRBV6-3 and J usage is TRBJ2-1; possible D gene TRBD1, 7 bases. V was clipped by 8 bases and J by 5 bases, with 16 bases between them. Germline CDR1 reads MNHEY; CDR2 reads SVGEGT. The CDR3 totals 14 residues. The CDR3 region has the DNA TGTGCCAGCCGCACTGACAGGGAGGACAATGAGCAGTTCTTC. Its protein product is CASRTDREDNEQFF.

With regard to this clonotype: Sequence at one end of the junction differs from germline and may be a read error. This chain connects TRBV6-1 to TRBJ2-3; the D gene is possibly TRBD2 (7 bases). CDR3 length equals 15 residues. Germline CDR1 reads MNHNS; CDR2 reads SASEGT. CDR3 amino acids: CAGSEEGGGTDTQYF. The CDR3, as DNA: TGTGCCGGCAGTGAAGAAGGGGGGGGCACAGATACGCAGTATTTT.